This entry lists 5 T cell receptor beta chains sequenced from one sample in a study of blood T cells in healthy people across ages. A second PCR, run for roughly 7 to 12 cycles, used a sample-barcoded 5' primer plus a J-beta primer mix. Each CDR3 protein is one row after TCRdb ran MiXCR on the 5' RACE reads. Among some 1.1 million distinct CDR3 sequences, roughly two fifths were seen once, and the ten largest hold over 10%. Input material: blood. The source of these receptors is a man aged 18 to 35 in good health.

In its sample, this clonotype was seen many times. CDR3 amino acids: CASSLAGDGTDTQYF. CDR3 nucleotides: TGTGCCAGCAGCCTGGCTGGAGATGGCACAGATACGCAGTATTTT. V is TRBV9 and J is TRBJ2-3, with D unclear. V shed 4 bases and J shed 1 base, with 13 bases lying between them. CDR1 and CDR2 (germline): SGDLS, YYNGEE. The CDR3 sequence is 15 residues long.

V usage is TRBV6-5 and J usage is TRBJ2-7; 9 bases fit TRBD1. J lost 3 bases, V lost 4 bases, and 4 bases had no gene match. The CDR3 consists of 14 residues. Germline V gene lookup returns CDR1 MNHEY and CDR2 SVGAGI. The CDR3 nucleotides are TGTGCCAGCAGTTCCGGGACAGGGTACTACGAGCAGTACTTC. Amino acids: CASSSGTGYYEQYF.

The V and J genes are TRBV27 and TRBJ1-4; D is possibly TRBD1 (5 bases). The V gene lost 5 bases and the J gene lost 0 bases, with 16 bases spanning the gap. The CDR3 totals 17 residues. Germline values: CDR1 MNHEY, CDR2 SMNVEV (reference sequence). The CDR3 reads CASSPLTGPTTNEKLFF. CDR3 nucleotide sequence: TGTGCCAGCAGTCCCCTAACAGGTCCCACAACTAATGAAAAACTGTTTTTT.

This clonotype was detected many times. The genes are TRBV6-5 and TRBJ2-2; TRBD2 agrees at 7 bases. This CDR3 is built from 14 residues. CDR1 and CDR2 (germline): MNHEY, SVGAGI. V shed 6 bases, J shed 4 bases, and the junction held 5 bases outside the gene matches. The CDR3 is CASSTTSTTGELFF. In DNA form, the CDR3 reads TGTGCCAGCAGCACGACTAGCACCACCGGGGAGCTGTTTTTT.

Turning to this clonotype: The junction departs from the called germline gene at one end, perhaps through a read error. V is TRBV11-2 and J is TRBJ2-7; D possibly corresponds to TRBD1 (6 bases). The germline gives CDR1 SGHAT, CDR2 FQNNGV. This CDR3 is 14 amino acids long. In DNA, the CDR3 is TGCGCCAGCAGATCGAACAGGGAGCTGGGCGAGCAGTACTTC. Protein product: CASRSNRELGEQYF.